This is a list of T cell receptor beta chains from one sample in a study of blood T cell repertoires in COVID-19. TCRdb's table, derived via immunoSEQ multiplex PCR, lists solely in-frame clones and lacks some. The sample records some 90,000 clones, around 90% being singletons. Input material: peripheral blood. The receptors stem from a woman between 50 and 59 years old in a cohort sampled during active COVID-19. CDR3s include the opening cysteine and the closing phenylalanine or tryptophan. D genes are given only for firm matches. Some rows mark clone size as missing; the rest say once, few, many or name a class of expanded clone.

v_call: TRBV10-2; d_call: -; clone_size: -; j_call: TRBJ2-2; cdr3_aa: CASSEPGVTGELFF; cdr3_nt: TGCGCCAGCAGTGAACCGGGAGTCACCGGGGAGCTGTTTTTT
v_call: TRBV5-8; d_call: TRBD1; clone_size: -; j_call: TRBJ2-5; cdr3_aa: CASSWETGTGVGETQYF; cdr3_nt: TGTGCCAGCAGCTGGGAAACCGGGACAGGGGTAGGGGAGACCCAGTACTTC
v_call: TRBV3-1/TRBV3-2; d_call: -; clone_size: -; j_call: TRBJ2-6; cdr3_aa: CASSQAIGANVLTF; cdr3_nt: TGTGCCAGCAGCCAAGCCATTGGGGCCAACGTCCTGACTTTC
v_call: TRBV19; d_call: TRBD1; clone_size: -; j_call: TRBJ2-5; cdr3_aa: CASNPGQGWMETQYF; cdr3_nt: TGTGCCAGTAACCCCGGACAGGGGTGGATGGAGACCCAGTACTTC
v_call: TRBV21-1; d_call: -; clone_size: -; j_call: TRBJ2-1; cdr3_aa: CASSKALDRGLIFPNEQFF; cdr3_nt: TGTGCCAGCAGCAAAGCGCTGGATAGGGGTTTGATCTTTCCTAATGAGCAGTTCTTC
v_call: TRBV12-3/TRBV12-4; d_call: -; clone_size: -; j_call: TRBJ2-1; cdr3_aa: CASSFSNEQFF; cdr3_nt: TGTGCCAGCAGTTTTTCGAATGAGCAGTTCTTC
v_call: TRBV6-7; d_call: TRBD1; clone_size: -; j_call: TRBJ2-6; cdr3_aa: CASSQGPDRAGANVLTF; cdr3_nt: TGTGCCAGCAGTCAGGGGCCTGACAGGGCTGGGGCCAACGTCCTGACTTTC
v_call: TRBV9; d_call: -; clone_size: -; j_call: TRBJ2-2; cdr3_aa: CASSVYGNANTGELFF; cdr3_nt: TGTGCCAGCAGCGTATACGGGAACGCGAACACCGGGGAGCTGTTTTTT
v_call: TRBV7-9; d_call: -; clone_size: -; j_call: TRBJ1-3; cdr3_aa: CASSLGTVGGNTIYF; cdr3_nt: TGTGCCAGCAGCTTAGGGACAGTGGGGGGAAACACCATATATTTT
v_call: TRBV11-2; d_call: -; clone_size: -; j_call: TRBJ2-5; cdr3_aa: CASSFGGTGETQYF; cdr3_nt: TGTGCCAGCAGCTTTGGGGGGACTGGAGAGACCCAGTACTTC
v_call: TRBV24-1; d_call: -; clone_size: -; j_call: TRBJ2-7; cdr3_aa: CATSEAGAGEFHEQYF; cdr3_nt: TGTGCCACCAGTGAGGCAGGGGCAGGTGAGTTCCACGAGCAGTACTTC
v_call: TRBV5-4; d_call: TRBD1; clone_size: -; j_call: TRBJ2-5; cdr3_aa: CASSRGQGYQETQYF; cdr3_nt: TGTGCCAGCAGCCGGGGACAGGGCTACCAAGAGACCCAGTACTTC
v_call: TRBV7-9; d_call: TRBD1; clone_size: -; j_call: TRBJ2-7; cdr3_aa: CASVPGQGAYEQYF; cdr3_nt: TGTGCCAGCGTACCCGGACAGGGGGCCTACGAGCAGTACTTC
v_call: TRBV5-4; d_call: -; clone_size: -; j_call: TRBJ2-2; cdr3_aa: CASSLDPGRSNTGELFF; cdr3_nt: TGTGCCAGCAGCTTGGACCCAGGGCGATCGAACACCGGGGAGCTGTTTTTT
v_call: TRBV11-2; d_call: -; clone_size: few; j_call: TRBJ2-2; cdr3_aa: CASSGATRGTGELFF; cdr3_nt: TGTGCCAGCAGCGGGGCCACCCGAGGAACCGGGGAGCTGTTTTTT